This T cell receptor beta chain was sequenced for a study of cytotoxic CD8 clonotypes in ibrutinib-treated CLL. Germline assignment: CDR1 SNHLY and CDR2 FYNNEI. This CDR3 is 11 amino acids long. V was pared by 5 bases and J by 14 bases, with 5 bases of the junction left unmatched. Study-level points and caveats: Clonality rose at ibrutinib response, held steady in sustained remission, and fell toward baseline at progression.

This table comes from immunoSEQ multiplex PCR, and its TCRdb copy is limited to in-frame clones, with some not included. The table includes over 95,000 clones, 58% detected once. With respect to this clone: Antigen specificity is unknown.

The source of this sequence is a human donor with chronic lymphocytic leukemia. Sequenced here: PBMCs, sampled after 24 months of ibrutinib treatment. The chain is built from TRBV2 and TRBJ2-4; TRBD1 agrees at 8 bases. The CDR3 region is CASSIQGDKYF. The CDR3 DNA follows: TGTGCCAGCAGTATACAGGGGGATAAGTACTTC.